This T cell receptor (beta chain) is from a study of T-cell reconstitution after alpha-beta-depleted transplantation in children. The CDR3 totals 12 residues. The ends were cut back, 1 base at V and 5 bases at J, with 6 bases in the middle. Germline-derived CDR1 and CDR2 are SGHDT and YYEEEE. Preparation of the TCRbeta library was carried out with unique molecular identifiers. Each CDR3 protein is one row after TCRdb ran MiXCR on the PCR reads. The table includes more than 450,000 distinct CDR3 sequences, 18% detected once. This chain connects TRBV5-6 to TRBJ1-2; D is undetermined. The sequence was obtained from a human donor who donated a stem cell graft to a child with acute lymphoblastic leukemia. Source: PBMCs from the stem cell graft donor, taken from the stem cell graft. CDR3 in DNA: TGTGCCAGCAGCTTGATTGAGTATGGCTACACCTTC. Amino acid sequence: CASSLIEYGYTF.